The following is a TCR beta chain sequence with its context. Its antigen is unidentified. Its ends do not fully match the called genes, so a read error is possible. This sample is drawn from a study of CD8 T cells in ankylosing spondylitis. Notes on the study in general: What appeared characteristic of ankylosing spondylitis blood was a TCR beta motif of about eight highly homologous variants.

CDR1 is KGHSH, CDR2 LQKENI, per germline. The CDR3 is made up of 15 amino acids. MiXCR, applied by TCRdb to the 5' RACE reads, yields one record per CDR3 protein. The sample includes more than 400,000 distinct CDR3 sequences, about 5.2% seen only once; the top ten take 3% to 4%. Sequenced input: blood, either unsorted or a sorted T cell fraction (not recorded which). This receptor was identified in a male donor with ankylosing spondylitis. This rearrangement joins TRBV18 to TRBJ2-7; D is unclear. The CDR3 protein is CASSLGIPGPLGFNF. CDR3 nucleotide sequence: TGTGCCAGCTCGCTAGGAATTCCAGGCCCGTTGGGTTTTAACTTC. The variable domain in full, with the rest retrieved from reference TRBV18 and TRBJ2-7, is NAGVMQNPRHLVRRRGQEARLRCSPMKGHSHVYWYRQLPEEGLKFMVYLQKENIIDESGMPKERFSAEFPKEGPSILRIQQVVRGDSAAYFCASSLGIPGPLGFNFGPGTRLTVT.